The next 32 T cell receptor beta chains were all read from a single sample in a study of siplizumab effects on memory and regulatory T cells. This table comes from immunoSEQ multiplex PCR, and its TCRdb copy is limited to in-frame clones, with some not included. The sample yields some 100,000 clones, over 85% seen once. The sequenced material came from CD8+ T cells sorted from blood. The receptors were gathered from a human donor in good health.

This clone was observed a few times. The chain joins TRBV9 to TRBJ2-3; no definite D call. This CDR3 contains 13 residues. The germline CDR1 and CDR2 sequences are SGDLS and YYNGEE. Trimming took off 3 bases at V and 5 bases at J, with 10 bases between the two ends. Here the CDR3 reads CASSESTGDTQYF. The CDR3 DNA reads TGTGCCAGCAGCGAATCGACCGGAGATACGCAGTATTTT. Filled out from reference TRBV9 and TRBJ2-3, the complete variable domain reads DSGVTQTPKHLITATGQRVTLRCSPRSGDLSVYWYQQSLDQGLQFLIQYYNGEERAKGNILERFSAQQFPDLHSELNLSSLELGDSALYFCASSESTGDTQYFGPGTRLTVL.

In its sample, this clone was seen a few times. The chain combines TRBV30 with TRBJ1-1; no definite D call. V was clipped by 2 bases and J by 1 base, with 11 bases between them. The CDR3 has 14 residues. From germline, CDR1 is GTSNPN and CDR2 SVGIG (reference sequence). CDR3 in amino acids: CAWSTGVRNTEAFF. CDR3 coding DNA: TGTGCCTGGAGTACCGGAGTCCGGAACACTGAAGCTTTCTTT.

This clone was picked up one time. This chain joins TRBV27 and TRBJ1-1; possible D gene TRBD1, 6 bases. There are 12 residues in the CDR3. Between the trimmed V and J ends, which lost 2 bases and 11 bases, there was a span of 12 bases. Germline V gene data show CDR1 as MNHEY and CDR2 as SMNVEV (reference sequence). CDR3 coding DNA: TGTGCCAGCAGTTTACTCGGGGGCGATGCTTTCTTT. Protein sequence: CASSLLGGDAFF.

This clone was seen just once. The CDR3 sequence: CSVMAGTAGEQYF. The CDR3 DNA reads TGCAGCGTTATGGCGGGGACGGCGGGTGAGCAGTACTTC. This chain connects TRBV29-1 to TRBJ2-7; perhaps TRBD2 as D (6 bases). This CDR3 is 13 amino acids long. V shed 5 bases and J shed 7 bases, with 18 bases lying between them. CDR1 is SQVTM, CDR2 ANQGSEA, per germline.

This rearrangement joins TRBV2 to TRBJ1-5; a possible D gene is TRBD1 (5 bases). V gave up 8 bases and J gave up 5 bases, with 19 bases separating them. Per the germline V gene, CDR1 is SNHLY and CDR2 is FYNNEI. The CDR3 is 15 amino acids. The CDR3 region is CASFDGRRGDQPQHF. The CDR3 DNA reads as TGTGCCAGCTTCGACGGCCGGAGGGGTGATCAGCCCCAGCATTTT.

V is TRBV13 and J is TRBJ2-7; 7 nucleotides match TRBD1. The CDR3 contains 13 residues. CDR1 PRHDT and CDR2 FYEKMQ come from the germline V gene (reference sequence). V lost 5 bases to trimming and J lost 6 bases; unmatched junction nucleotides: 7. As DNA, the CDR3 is TGTGCCAGCAGCGATGGGACAGAAGGCGAGCAGTACTTC. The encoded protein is CASSDGTEGEQYF.

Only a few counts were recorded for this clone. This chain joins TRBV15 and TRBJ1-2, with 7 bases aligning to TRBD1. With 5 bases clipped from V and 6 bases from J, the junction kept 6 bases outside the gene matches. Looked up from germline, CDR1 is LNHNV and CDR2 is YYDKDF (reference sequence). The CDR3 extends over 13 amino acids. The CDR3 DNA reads TGTGCCACCAGCGCCCACAGGGGAAATGGCTACACCTTC. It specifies CATSAHRGNGYTF.

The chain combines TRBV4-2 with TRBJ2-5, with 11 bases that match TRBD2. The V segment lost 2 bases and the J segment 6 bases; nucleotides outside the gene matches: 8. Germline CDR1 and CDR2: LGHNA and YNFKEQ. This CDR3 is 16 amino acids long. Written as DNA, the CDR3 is TGTGCCAGCAGCCAACACGCCGCTAGCGGGAGGCAGACCCAGTACTTC. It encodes CASSQHAASGRQTQYF.

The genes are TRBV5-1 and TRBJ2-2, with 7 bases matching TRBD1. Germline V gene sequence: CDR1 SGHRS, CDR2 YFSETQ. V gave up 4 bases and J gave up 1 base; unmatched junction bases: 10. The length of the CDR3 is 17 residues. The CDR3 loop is CASSTGQPTWNTGELFF. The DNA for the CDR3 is TGCGCCAGCAGCACGGGACAGCCCACTTGGAACACCGGGGAGCTGTTTTTT. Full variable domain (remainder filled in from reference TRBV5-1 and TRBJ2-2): KAGVTQTPRYLIKTRGQQVTLSCSPISGHRSVSWYQQTPGQGLQFLFEYFSETQRNKGNFPGRFSGRQFSNSRSEMNVSTLELGDSALYLCASSTGQPTWNTGELFFGEGSRLTVL.

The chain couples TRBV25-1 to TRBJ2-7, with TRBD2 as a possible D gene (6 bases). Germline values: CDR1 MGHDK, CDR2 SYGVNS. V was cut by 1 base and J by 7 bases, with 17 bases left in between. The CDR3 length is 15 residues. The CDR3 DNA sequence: TGTGCCAGCAGTGAATCCGGACGCGGGCGGGGAGAGCAGTACTTC. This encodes CASSESGRGRGEQYF.

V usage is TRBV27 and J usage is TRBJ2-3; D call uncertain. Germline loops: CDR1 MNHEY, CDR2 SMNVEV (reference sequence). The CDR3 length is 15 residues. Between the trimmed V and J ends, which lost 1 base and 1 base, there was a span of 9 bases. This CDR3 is CASSLFGFGTDTQYF. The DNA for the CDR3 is TGTGCCAGCAGTTTATTTGGGTTTGGCACAGATACGCAGTATTTT.

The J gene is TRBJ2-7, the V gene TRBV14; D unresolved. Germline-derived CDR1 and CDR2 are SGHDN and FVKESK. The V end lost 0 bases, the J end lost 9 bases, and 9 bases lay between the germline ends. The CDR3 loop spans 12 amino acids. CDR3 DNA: TGTGCCAGCAGCCAAGATTATTTCGGGCAGTACTTC. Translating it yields CASSQDYFGQYF.

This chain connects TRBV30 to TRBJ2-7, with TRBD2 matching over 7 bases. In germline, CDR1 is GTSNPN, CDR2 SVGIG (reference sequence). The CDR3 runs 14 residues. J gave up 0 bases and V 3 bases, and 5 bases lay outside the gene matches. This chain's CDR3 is CAWRSSGSSYEQYF. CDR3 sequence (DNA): TGTGCCTGGAGGTCTAGCGGCTCCTCCTACGAGCAGTACTTC.

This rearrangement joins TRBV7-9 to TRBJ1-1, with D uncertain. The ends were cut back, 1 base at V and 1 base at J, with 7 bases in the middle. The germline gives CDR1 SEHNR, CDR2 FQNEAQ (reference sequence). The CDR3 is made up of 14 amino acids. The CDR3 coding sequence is TGTGCCAGCAGCTTAGATTCCCAGAACACTGAAGCTTTCTTT. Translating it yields CASSLDSQNTEAFF.

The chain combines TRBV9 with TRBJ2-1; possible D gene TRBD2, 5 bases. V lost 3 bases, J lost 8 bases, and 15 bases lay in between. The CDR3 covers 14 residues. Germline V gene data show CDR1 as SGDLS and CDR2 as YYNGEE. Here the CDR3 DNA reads TGTGCCAGCAGCGCAGAACCCAGCGGAGATGAGCAGTTCTTC. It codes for CASSAEPSGDEQFF.

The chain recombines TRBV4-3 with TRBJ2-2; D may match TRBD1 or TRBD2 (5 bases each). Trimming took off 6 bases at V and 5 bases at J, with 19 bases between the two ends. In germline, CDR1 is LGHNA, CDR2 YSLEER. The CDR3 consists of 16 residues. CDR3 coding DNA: TGCGCCAGCAGTTACCGGGGCGAACTTATAACCGGGGAGCTGTTTTTT. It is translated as CASSYRGELITGELFF.

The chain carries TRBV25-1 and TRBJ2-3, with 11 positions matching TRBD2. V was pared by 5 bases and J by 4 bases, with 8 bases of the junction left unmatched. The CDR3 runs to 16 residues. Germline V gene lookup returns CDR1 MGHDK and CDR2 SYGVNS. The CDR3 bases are TGTGCCAGCAGTCCGCTAGCGGGAGGTGATGCAGATACGCAGTATTTT. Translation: CASSPLAGGDADTQYF.

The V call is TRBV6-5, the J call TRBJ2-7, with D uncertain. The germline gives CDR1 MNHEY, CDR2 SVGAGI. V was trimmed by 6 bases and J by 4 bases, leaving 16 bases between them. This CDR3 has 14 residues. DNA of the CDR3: TGTGCCAGCAGCTTACGGGTAGGCCCGTACGAGCAGTACTTC. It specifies CASSLRVGPYEQYF.

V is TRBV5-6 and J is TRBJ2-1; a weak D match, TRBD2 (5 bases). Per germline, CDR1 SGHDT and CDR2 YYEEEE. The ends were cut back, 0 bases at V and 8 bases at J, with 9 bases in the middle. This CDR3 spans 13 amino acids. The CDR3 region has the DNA TGTGCCAGCAGCTTGGTCGGGGTCCATGAGCAGTTCTTC. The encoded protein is CASSLVGVHEQFF.

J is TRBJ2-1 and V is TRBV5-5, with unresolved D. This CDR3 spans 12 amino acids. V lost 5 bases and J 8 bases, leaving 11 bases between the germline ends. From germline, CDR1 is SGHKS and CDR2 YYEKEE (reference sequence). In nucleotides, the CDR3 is TGTGCCAGCAGTCCCGACTTCCATGAGCAGTTCTTC. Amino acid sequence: CASSPDFHEQFF.

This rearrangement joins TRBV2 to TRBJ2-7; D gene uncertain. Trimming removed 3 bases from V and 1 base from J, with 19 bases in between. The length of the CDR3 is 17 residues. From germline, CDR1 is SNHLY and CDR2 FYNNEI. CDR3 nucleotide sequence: TGTGCCAGCAGTGACTCAGTCGACATTTACGGATCCTACGAGCAGTACTTC. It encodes CASSDSVDIYGSYEQYF.

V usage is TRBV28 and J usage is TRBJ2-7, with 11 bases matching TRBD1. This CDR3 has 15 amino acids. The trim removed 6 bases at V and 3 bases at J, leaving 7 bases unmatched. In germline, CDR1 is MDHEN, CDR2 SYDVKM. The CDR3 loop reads CASRLPGTGGYEQYF. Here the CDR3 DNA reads TGTGCCAGCAGATTGCCCGGGACAGGGGGCTACGAGCAGTACTTC.

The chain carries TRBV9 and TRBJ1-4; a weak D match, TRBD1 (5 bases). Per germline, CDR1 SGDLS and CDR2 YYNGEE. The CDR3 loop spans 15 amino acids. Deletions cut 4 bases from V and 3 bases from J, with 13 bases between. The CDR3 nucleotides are TGTGCCAGCAGCCCGAACAGGACGCCTAATGAAAAACTGTTTTTT. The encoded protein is CASSPNRTPNEKLFF.

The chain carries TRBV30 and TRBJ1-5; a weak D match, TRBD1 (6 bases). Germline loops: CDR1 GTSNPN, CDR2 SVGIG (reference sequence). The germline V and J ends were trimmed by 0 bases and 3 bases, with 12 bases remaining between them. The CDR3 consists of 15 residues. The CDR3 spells CAWSVTGGNNQPQHF. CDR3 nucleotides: TGTGCCTGGAGTGTAACCGGGGGCAACAATCAGCCCCAGCATTTT. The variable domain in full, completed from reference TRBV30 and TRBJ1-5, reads SQTIHQWPATLVQPVGSPLSLECTVEGTSNPNLYWYRQAAGRGLQLLFYSVGIGQISSEVPQNLSASRPQDRQFILSSKKLLLSDSGFYLCAWSVTGGNNQPQHFGDGTRLSIL.

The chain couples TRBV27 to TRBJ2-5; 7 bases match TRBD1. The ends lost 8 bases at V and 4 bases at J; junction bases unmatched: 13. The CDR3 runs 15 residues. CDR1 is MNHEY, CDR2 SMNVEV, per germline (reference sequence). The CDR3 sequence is CASGLIQGSGETQYF. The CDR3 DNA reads TGTGCCAGCGGCTTAATACAGGGGTCGGGAGAGACCCAGTACTTC.

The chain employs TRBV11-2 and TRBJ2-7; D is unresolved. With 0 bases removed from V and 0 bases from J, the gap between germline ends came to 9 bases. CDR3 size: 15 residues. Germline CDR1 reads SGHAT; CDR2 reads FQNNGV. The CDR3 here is CASSLEGSDSYEQYF. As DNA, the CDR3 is TGTGCCAGCAGCTTAGAGGGGTCAGACTCCTACGAGCAGTACTTC.

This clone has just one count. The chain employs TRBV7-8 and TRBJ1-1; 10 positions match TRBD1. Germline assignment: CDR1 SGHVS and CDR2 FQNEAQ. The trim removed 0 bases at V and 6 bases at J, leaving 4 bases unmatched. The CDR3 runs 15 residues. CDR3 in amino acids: CASSLATGGLPEAFF. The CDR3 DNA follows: TGTGCCAGCAGCTTAGCGACAGGGGGCCTACCTGAAGCTTTCTTT.

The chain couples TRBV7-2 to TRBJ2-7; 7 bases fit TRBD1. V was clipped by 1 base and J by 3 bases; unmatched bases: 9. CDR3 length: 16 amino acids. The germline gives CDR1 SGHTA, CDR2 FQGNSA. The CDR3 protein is CASSLVGTGAGYEQYF. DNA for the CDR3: TGTGCCAGCAGCTTAGTGGGCACAGGGGCGGGCTACGAGCAGTACTTC.

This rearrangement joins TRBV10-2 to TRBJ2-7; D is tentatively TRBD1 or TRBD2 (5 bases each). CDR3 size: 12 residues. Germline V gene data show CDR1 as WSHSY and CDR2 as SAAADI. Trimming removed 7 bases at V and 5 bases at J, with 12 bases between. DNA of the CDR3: TGCGCCAGCATGCAGGGAGCCCACGAGCAGTACTTC. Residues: CASMQGAHEQYF.

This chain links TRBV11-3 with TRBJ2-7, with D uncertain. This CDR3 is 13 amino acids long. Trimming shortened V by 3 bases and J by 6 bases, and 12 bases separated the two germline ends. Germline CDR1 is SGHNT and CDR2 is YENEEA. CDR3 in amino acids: CASSLGRFGEQYF. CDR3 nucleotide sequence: TGTGCCAGCAGCTTGGGTCGTTTCGGCGAGCAGTACTTC.

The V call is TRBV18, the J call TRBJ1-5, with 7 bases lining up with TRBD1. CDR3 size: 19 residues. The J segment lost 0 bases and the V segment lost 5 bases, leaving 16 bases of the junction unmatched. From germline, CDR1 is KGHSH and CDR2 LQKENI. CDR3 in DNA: TGTGCCAGCTCAGCTACCCCCTCCGGGACAGTATATAGCAATCAGCCCCAGCATTTT. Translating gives CASSATPSGTVYSNQPQHF.

Written as DNA, the CDR3 is TGCGCCAGCAGCGATTTTCAGGGGTGGGAGACCCAGTACTTC. Translating gives CASSDFQGWETQYF. The rearrangement links TRBV5-1 to TRBJ2-5, with a possible D match to TRBD1 (6 bases). Germline-derived CDR1 and CDR2 are SGHRS and YFSETQ. The CDR3 length is 14 residues. The V gene lost 4 bases and the J gene lost 5 bases, with 15 bases spanning the gap.